This TCR beta chain came from a study of T cell repertoires in cytomegalovirus infection. Study at large: The public TCR beta signatures pointed to both CMV infection and matching HLA type.

From the reads, TCRdb called clonotypes with MiXCR, one entry per CDR3 protein. The data show approximately 400,000 distinct CDR3 sequences, about 33% seen once. Trimming pared 6 bases from V and 0 bases from J, leaving 17 bases between. The CDR3 length is 16 residues. Overall study results and limits: Ex vivo, HLA-C-restricted CMV-specific TCR beta clonotypes prevailed over the rest of the response. Individuals carrying CMV plus the relevant HLA were identified by cumulative frequency of public TCR beta families.

On this clonotype itself: Its specificity is unknown.

The source of this sequence is a human donor in good health (CMV status not recorded). Some clones in this sample may be carry-over from other donors' samples. The chain joins TRBV12-3 or TRBV12-4 to TRBJ1-1, with D possibly matching TRBD1 (5 bases). Sequenced material: PBMCs. CDR3 coding DNA: TGTGCCAGCAGCACTCGTCGGGGGGGTTTGAACACTGAAGCTTTCTTT. It translates to CASSTRRGGLNTEAFF.